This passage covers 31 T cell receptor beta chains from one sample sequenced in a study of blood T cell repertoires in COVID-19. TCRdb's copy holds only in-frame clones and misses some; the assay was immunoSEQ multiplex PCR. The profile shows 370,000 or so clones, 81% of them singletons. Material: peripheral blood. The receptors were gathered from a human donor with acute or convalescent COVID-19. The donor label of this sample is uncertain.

CDR3 nucleotides: TGTGCCAGCAGCCAAATAAAGGGGTCTAGCGGAACCGGGGAGCTGTTTTTT. Translating gives CASSQIKGSSGTGELFF. The J gene is TRBJ2-2, the V gene TRBV4-2; 7 bases map to TRBD2. Germline-derived CDR1 and CDR2 are LGHNA and YNFKEQ. Unmatched junction bases numbered 11, after V lost 2 bases and J lost 5 bases. The length of the CDR3 is 17 residues.

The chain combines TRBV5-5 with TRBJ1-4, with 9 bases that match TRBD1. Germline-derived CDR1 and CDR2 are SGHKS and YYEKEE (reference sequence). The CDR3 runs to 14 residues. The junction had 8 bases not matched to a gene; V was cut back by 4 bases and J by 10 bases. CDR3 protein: CASSLTGGSGKLFF. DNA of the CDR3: TGTGCCAGCAGCCTCACAGGGGGCTCGGGAAAACTGTTTTTT.

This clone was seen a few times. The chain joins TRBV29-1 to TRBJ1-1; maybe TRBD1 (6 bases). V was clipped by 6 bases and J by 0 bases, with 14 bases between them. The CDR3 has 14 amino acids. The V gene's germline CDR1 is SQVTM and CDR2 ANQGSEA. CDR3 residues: CSVLEQGVNTEAFF. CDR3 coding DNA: TGCAGCGTCTTGGAACAGGGAGTGAACACTGAAGCTTTCTTT.

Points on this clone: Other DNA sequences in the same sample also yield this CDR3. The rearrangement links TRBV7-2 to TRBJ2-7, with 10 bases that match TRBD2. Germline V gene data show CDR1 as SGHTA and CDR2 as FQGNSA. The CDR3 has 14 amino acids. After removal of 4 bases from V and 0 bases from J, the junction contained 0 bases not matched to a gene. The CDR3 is CASSWTSGSYEQYF. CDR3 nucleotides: TGTGCCAGCAGCTGGACTAGCGGCTCCTACGAGCAGTACTTC.

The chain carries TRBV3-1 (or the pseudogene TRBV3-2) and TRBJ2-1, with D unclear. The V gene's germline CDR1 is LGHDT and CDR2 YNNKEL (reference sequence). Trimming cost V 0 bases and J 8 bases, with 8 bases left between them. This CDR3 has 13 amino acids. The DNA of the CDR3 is TGTGCCAGCAGCCAAGACCGGTTACATGAGCAGTTCTTC. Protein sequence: CASSQDRLHEQFF.

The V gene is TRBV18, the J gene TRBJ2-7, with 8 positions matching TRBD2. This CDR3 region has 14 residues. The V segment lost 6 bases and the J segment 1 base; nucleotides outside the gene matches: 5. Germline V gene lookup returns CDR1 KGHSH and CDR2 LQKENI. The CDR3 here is CASSLAGVSYEQYF. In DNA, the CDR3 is TGTGCCAGCTCTCTAGCGGGTGTTTCCTACGAGCAGTACTTC.

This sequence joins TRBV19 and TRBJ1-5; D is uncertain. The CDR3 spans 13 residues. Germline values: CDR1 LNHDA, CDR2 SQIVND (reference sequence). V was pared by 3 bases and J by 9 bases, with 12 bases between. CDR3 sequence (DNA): TGTGCCAGTAGTATCTCGGCGAGGGCGCCCCAGCATTTT. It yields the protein CASSISARAPQHF. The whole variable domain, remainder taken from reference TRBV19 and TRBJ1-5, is DGGITQSPKYLFRKEGQNVTLSCEQNLNHDAMYWYRQDPGQGLRLIYYSQIVNDFQKGDIAEGYSVSREKKESFPLTVTSAQKNPTAFYLCASSISARAPQHFGDGTRLSIL.

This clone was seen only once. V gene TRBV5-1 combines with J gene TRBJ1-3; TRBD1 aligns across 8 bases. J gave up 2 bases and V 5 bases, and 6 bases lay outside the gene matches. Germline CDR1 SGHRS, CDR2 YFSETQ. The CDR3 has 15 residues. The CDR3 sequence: CASRPTGGTGNTIYF. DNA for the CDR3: TGCGCCAGCAGACCAACAGGGGGAACTGGAAACACCATATATTTT.

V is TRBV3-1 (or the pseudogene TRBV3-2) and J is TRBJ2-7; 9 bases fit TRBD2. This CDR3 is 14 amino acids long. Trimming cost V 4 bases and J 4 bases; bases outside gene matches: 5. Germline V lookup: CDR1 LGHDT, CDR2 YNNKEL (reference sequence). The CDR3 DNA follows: TGTGCCAGCAGCCTCGGGACTAGCCTATACGAGCAGTACTTC. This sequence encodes CASSLGTSLYEQYF.

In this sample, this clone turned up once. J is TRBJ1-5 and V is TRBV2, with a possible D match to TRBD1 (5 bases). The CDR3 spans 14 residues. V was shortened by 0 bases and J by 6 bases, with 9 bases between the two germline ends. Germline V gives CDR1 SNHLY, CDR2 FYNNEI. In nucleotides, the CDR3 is TGTGCCAGCAGTGAAGCAGGGGCGGTTCAGCCCCAGCATTTT. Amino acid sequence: CASSEAGAVQPQHF.

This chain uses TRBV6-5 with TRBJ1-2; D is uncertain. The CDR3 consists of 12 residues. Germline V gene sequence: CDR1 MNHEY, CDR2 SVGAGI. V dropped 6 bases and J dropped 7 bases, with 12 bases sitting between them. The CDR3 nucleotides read TGTGCCAGCAGCCTTCGGACTTCTGGCTACACCTTC. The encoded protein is CASSLRTSGYTF.

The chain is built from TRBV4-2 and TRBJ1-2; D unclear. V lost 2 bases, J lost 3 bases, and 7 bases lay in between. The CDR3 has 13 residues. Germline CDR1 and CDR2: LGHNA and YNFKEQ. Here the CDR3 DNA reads TGTGCCAGCAGCCAACACGGGGACTATGGCTACACCTTC. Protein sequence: CASSQHGDYGYTF.

The CDR3: CASSLQGSYNEQFF. The CDR3, as DNA: TGTGCCAGCAGCTTACAGGGTTCGTACAATGAGCAGTTCTTC. The genes are TRBV13 and TRBJ2-1; the D gene is possibly TRBD1 (5 bases). Trimming left V 2 bases short and J 4 bases short, with 9 bases between. The length of the CDR3 is 14 residues. CDR1 PRHDT and CDR2 FYEKMQ come from the germline V gene (reference sequence).

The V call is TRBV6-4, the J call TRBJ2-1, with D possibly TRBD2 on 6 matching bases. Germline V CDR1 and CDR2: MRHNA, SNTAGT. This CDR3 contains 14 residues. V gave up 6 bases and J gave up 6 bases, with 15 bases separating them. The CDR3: CASSEGLTSNEQFF. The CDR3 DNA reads TGTGCCAGCAGCGAGGGACTCACATCCAATGAGCAGTTCTTC.

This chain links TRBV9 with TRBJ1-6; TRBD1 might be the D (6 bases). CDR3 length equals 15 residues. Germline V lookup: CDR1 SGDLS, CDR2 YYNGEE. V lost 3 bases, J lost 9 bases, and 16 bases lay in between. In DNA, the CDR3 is TGTGCCAGCAGCGCGAGGAGGGGGGGCAGTTCACCCCTCCACTTT. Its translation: CASSARRGGSSPLHF.

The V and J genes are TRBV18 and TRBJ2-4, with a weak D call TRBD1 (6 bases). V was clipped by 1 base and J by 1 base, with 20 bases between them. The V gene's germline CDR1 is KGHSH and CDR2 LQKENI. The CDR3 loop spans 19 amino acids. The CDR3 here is CASSPLRTERGSAKNIQYF. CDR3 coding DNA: TGTGCCAGCTCACCACTAAGGACAGAGAGGGGCAGTGCCAAAAACATTCAGTACTTC.

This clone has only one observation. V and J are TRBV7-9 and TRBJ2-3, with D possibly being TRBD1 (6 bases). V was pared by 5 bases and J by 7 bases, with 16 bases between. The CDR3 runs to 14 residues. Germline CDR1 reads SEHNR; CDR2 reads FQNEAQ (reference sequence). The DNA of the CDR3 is TGTGCCAGCAGCCAACAGGGTTCGCCGAATACGCAGTATTTT. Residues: CASSQQGSPNTQYF.

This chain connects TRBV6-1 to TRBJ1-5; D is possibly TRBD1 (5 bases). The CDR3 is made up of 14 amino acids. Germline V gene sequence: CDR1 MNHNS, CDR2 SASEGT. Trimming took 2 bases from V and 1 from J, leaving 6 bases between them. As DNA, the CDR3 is TGTGCCAGCAGTGAATCAGGGAGCAATCAGCCCCAGCATTTT. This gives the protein CASSESGSNQPQHF.

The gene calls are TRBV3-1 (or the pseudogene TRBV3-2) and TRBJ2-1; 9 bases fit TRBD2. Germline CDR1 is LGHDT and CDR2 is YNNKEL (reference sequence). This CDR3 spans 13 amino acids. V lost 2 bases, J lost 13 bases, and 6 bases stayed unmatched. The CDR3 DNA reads TGTGCCAGCAGCCAAAATAGCGGGAGAGCACAGTTCTTC. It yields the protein CASSQNSGRAQFF.

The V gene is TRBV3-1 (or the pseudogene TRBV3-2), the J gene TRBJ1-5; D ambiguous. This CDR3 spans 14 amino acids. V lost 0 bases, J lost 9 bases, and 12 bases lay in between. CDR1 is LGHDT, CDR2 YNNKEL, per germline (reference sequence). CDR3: CASSQDLVPGPQHF. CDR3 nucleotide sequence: TGTGCCAGCAGCCAAGATTTGGTCCCGGGGCCCCAGCATTTT.

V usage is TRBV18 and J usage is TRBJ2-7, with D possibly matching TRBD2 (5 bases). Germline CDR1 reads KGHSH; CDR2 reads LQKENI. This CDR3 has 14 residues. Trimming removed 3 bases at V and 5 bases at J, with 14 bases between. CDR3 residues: CASSPSTGVHEQYF. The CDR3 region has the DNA TGTGCCAGCTCACCCTCGACCGGGGTCCACGAGCAGTACTTC.

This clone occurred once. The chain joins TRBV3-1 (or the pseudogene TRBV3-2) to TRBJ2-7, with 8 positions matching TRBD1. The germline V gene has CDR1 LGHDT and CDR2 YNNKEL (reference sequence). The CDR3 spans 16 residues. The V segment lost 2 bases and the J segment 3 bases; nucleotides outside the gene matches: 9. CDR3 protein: CASSQHRTGTRYEQYF. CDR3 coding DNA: TGTGCCAGCAGCCAACATAGGACAGGGACCCGCTACGAGCAGTACTTC.

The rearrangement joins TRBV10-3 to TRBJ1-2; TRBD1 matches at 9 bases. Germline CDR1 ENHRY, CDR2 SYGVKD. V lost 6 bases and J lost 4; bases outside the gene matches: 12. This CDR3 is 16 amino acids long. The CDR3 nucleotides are TGTGCCATCAGCCTGGACAGGGGACCCTGGGGCTATGGCTACACCTTC. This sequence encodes CAISLDRGPWGYGYTF.

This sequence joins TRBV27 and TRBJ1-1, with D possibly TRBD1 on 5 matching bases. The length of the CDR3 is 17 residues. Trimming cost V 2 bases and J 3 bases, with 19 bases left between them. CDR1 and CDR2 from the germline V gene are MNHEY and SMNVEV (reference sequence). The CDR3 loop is CASSLGAPAGGYTEAFF. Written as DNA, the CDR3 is TGTGCCAGCAGTTTAGGGGCCCCGGCGGGGGGGTACACTGAAGCTTTCTTT.

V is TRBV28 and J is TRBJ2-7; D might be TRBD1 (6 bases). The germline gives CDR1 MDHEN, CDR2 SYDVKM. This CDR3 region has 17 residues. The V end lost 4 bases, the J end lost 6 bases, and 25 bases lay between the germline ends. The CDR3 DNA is TGTGCCAGCAGTTCCGCGTCCCTCAGGGGTGGCAATCTCGAGCAGTACTTC. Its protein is CASSSASLRGGNLEQYF. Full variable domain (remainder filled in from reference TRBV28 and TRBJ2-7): DVKVTQSSRYLVKRTGEKVFLECVQDMDHENMFWYRQDPGLGLRLIYFSYDVKMKEKGDIPEGYSVSREKKERFSLILESASTNQTSMYLCASSSASLRGGNLEQYFGPGTRLTVT.

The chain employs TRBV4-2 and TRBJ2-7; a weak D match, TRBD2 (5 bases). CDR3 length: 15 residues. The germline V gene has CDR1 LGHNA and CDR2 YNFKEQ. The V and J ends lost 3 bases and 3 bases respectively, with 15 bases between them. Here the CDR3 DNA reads TGTGCCAGCAGCCAGATAGCAGCGGATCTCTACGAGCAGTACTTC. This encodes CASSQIAADLYEQYF.

The CDR3 protein is CASQTGTLSTAEAFF. CDR3 DNA: TGTGCCAGCCAGACAGGGACCCTCAGTACCGCGGAAGCTTTCTTT. The chain couples TRBV7-9 to TRBJ1-1; TRBD1 matches at 7 bases. The germline V gene has CDR1 SEHNR and CDR2 FQNEAQ (reference sequence). This CDR3 has 15 residues. V shed 8 bases and J 8 bases; nucleotides not matched to a gene: 17.

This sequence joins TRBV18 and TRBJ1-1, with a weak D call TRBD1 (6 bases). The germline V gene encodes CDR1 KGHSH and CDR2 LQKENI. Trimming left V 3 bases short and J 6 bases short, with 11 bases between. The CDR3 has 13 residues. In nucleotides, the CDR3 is TGTGCCAGCTCACCCGACACAGGGTCTGAAGCTTTCTTT. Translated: CASSPDTGSEAFF.

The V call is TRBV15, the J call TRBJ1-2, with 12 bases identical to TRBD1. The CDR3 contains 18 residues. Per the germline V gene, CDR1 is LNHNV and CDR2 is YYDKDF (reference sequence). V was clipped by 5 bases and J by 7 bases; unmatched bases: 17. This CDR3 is CATSRSPLTGQGASGYTF. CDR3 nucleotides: TGTGCCACCAGCCGTTCTCCCCTTACGGGACAGGGGGCGAGTGGCTACACCTTC.

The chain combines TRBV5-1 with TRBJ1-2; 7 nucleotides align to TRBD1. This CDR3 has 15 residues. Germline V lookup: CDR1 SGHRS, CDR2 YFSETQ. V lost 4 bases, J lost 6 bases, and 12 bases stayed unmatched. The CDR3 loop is CASSKGQPTVDGYTF. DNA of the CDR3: TGCGCCAGCAGCAAGGGACAGCCGACGGTCGATGGCTACACCTTC.

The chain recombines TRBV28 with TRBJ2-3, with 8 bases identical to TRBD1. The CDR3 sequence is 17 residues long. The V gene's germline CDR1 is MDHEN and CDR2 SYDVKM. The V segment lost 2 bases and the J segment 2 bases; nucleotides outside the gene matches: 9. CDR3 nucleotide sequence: TGTGCCAGCAGTTTAGAAAGGACAGGGTCTACCACAGATACGCAGTATTTT. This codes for CASSLERTGSTTDTQYF.